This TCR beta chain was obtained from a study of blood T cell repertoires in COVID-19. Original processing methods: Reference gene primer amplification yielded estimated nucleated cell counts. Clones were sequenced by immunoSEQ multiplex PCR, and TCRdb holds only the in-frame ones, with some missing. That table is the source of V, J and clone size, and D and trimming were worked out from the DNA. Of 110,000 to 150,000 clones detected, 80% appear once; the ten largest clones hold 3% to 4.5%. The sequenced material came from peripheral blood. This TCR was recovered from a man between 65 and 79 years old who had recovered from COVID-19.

CDR3 residues: CASSYSASGREQFF. The CDR3, as DNA: TGTGCCAGCAGTTACTCGGCTAGCGGGCGGGAGCAGTTCTTC. The chain uses TRBV6-5 and TRBJ2-1, with 8 bases fitting TRBD2. This CDR3 has 14 amino acids. From germline, CDR1 is MNHEY and CDR2 SVGAGI. Trimming removed 0 bases from V and 10 bases from J; junction bases left unmatched: 5.